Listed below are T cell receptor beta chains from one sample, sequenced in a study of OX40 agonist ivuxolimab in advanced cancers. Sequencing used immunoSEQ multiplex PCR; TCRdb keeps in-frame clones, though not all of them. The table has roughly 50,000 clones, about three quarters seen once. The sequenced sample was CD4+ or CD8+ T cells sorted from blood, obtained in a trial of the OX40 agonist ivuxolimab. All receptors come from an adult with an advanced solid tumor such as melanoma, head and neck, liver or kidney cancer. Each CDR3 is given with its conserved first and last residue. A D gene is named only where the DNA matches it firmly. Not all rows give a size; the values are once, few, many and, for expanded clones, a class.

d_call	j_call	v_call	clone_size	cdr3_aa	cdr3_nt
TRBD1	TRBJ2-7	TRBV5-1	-	CASRGTVDSYEQYF	TGCGCCAGCAGGGGGACAGTTGATTCCTACGAGCAGTACTTC
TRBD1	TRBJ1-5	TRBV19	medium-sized	CASSPGTEGVYYNQPQHF	TGTGCCAGTAGTCCCGGGACAGAGGGAGTATACTACAATCAGCCCCAGCATTTT
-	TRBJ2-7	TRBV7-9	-	CASSTHRANPYEQYF	TGTGCCAGCAGCACACACAGGGCCAACCCCTACGAGCAGTACTTC
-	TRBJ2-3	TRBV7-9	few	CASSLAGVGKDTQYF	TGTGCCAGCAGCTTAGCCGGAGTTGGAAAAGATACGCAGTATTTT
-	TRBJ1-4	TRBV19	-	CASSMGPANEKLFF	TGTGCCAGTAGTATGGGGCCGGCTAATGAAAAACTGTTTTTT
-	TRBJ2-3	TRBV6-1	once	CASSGQIIDTQYF	TGTGCCAGCAGTGGACAGATTATAGATACGCAGTATTTT
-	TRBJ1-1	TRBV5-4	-	CASSTIGQPEAFF	TGTGCCAGCAGCACAATAGGGCAACCTGAAGCTTTCTTT
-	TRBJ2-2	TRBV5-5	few	CASSLEDQWAVYTGELFF	TGTGCCAGCAGCTTAGAAGACCAATGGGCGGTTTACACCGGGGAGCTGTTTTTT
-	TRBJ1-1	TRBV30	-	CAWSENPGAFF	TGTGCCTGGAGTGAAAACCCGGGGGCTTTCTTT
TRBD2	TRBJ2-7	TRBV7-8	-	CASSFGGTSDEQYF	TGTGCCAGCAGCTTTGGGGGGACTAGTGACGAGCAGTACTTC
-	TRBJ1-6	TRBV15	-	CATSGTNIQAPLLHF	TGTGCCACCAGCGGTACGAATATACAGGCCCCTCTCCTCCACTTT
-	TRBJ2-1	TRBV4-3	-	CASSLLLSGNEQFF	TGCGCCAGCAGCCTTCTCCTTAGCGGCAATGAGCAGTTCTTC
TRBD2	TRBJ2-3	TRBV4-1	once	CASSPSGSRTDTQYF	TGCGCCAGCAGCCCTAGCGGGAGTCGGACAGATACGCAGTATTTT
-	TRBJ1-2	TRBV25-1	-	CASSSSGGRHYGYTF	TGTGCCAGCAGTAGTTCCGGCGGGCGCCACTATGGCTACACCTTC
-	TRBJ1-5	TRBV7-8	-	CASSLSSGNQPQHF	TGTGCCAGCAGCTTAAGCTCGGGCAATCAGCCCCAGCATTTT
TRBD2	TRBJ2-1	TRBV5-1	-	CASSLAGSNEQFF	TGCGCCAGCTCTCTAGCGGGCAGCAATGAGCAGTTCTTC
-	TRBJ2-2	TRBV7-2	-	CASSLLSGSGELFF	TGTGCCAGCAGCTTACTCTCAGGGTCGGGGGAGCTGTTTTTT
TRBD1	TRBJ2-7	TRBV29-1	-	CSARTGRHYEQYF	TGCAGCGCTCGGACAGGGAGGCACTACGAGCAGTACTTC
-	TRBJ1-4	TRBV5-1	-	CASSLARLANEKLFF	TGCGCCAGCAGCTTGGCGCGGTTAGCTAATGAAAAACTGTTTTTT
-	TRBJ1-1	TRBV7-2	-	CASSEMGGRNTEAFF	TGTGCCAGCAGCGAGATGGGTGGCCGGAACACTGAAGCTTTCTTT
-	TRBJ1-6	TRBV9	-	CASSVVGELSPLHF	TGTGCCAGCAGCGTAGTTGGGGAACTCTCACCCCTCCACTTT
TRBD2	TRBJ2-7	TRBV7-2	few	CASRFSGSAEQYF	TGTGCCAGCAGATTTAGCGGGAGTGCCGAGCAGTACTTC
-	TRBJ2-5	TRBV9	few	CASSVEETQYF	TGTGCCAGCAGCGTAGAAGAGACCCAGTACTTC
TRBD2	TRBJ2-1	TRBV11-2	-	CASSSGVRASGKHEQFF	TGTGCCAGCAGCTCCGGTGTTAGGGCTAGCGGCAAGCATGAGCAGTTCTTC
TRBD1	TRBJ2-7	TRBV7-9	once	CASSWWDRGNSEQYF	TGTGCCAGCAGCTGGTGGGACAGGGGGAACTCCGAGCAGTACTTC
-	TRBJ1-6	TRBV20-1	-	CSAIGENLHF	TGCAGTGCTATAGGGGAGAACCTCCACTTT
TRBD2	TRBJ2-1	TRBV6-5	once	CASRYSSGSGNEQFF	TGTGCCAGCAGATACTCTAGCGGGAGCGGCAATGAGCAGTTCTTC
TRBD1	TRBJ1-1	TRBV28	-	CASKQQGGEAFF	TGTGCCAGCAAGCAACAGGGGGGTGAAGCTTTCTTT
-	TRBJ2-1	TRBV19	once	CASSNGGRQNEQFF	TGTGCCAGTAGTAACGGAGGGAGGCAAAATGAGCAGTTCTTC
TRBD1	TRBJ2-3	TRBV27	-	CASSATGVTATDTQYF	TGTGCCAGCAGTGCCACAGGGGTCACGGCCACAGATACGCAGTATTTT
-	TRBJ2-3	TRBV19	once	CASSIDSRDARDTQYF	TGTGCCAGTAGTATAGATTCCCGAGACGCCAGGGATACGCAGTATTTT
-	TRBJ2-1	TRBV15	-	CATSREQGAYNEQFF	TGTGCCACCAGCAGAGAACAGGGAGCCTACAATGAGCAGTTCTTC
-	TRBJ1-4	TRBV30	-	CAGIIGQTNEKLFF	TGTGCCGGAATAATCGGGCAGACTAATGAAAAACTGTTTTTT
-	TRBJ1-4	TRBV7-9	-	CASSYGQGREKLFF	TGTGCCAGCAGCTACGGGCAGGGGAGAGAAAAACTGTTTTTT
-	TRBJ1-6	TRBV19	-	CASSIRGEDSPLHF	TGTGCCAGTAGTATTCGGGGTGAGGATTCACCCCTCCACTTT
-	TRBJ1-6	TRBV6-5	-	CASSEAGVSPLHF	TGTGCCAGCAGTGAAGCGGGGGTTTCACCCCTCCACTTT
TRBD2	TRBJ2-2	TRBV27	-	CASKLRREDSTGELFF	TGTGCCAGCAAATTAAGGCGGGAGGACTCCACCGGGGAGCTGTTTTTT
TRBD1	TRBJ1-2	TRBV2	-	CASSTDRDTGYTF	TGTGCCAGCAGTACCGACAGGGATACTGGCTACACCTTC
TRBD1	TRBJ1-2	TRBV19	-	CASRPGQGDPNYGYTF	TGTGCCAGTAGACCGGGACAGGGCGATCCTAACTATGGCTACACCTTC
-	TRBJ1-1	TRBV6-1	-	CASRGMGNTEAFF	TGTGCCAGCAGGGGGATGGGGAACACTGAAGCTTTCTTT
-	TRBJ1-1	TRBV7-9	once	CASSLDRAMNTEAFF	TGTGCCAGCAGCTTAGACAGGGCTATGAACACTGAAGCTTTCTTT